Listed below are T cell receptor beta chains from one sample, sequenced in a study of shared clonotypes between healthy human individuals. Method: immunoSEQ multiplex PCR; TCRdb's copy keeps in-frame clones and lacks some. The sample holds around 600,000 clones, approximately 97% seen once. The sample comprised naive CD4+ T cells sorted from blood. Receptors were obtained from a woman under 40 in good health. CDR3s leave out the opening cysteine and the closing phenylalanine or tryptophan. The listing skips clone size in some rows; elsewhere it reads once, few, many or a size class.

.	TRBV6-5	TRBJ2-2	ASSPHRRALSELF
.	TRBV18	TRBJ2-1	ASSNQRDRRIGEQF
.	TRBV7-9	TRBJ2-3	ASSLALISTDTQY
.	TRBV5-1	TRBJ1-1	ASSRGGAVNTEAF
once	TRBV19	TRBJ1-5	ASSIVKWAGNQPQH
.	TRBV19	TRBJ1-1	ASSILNTEAF
.	TRBV18	TRBJ1-1	ASSPAINTEAF
.	TRBV9	TRBJ2-1	ASTLGGGSYNEQF
.	TRBV6-5	TRBJ1-4	ASSSPSENEKLF
once	TRBV9	TRBJ2-1	ASSALWDGRAHEQF
once	TRBV18	TRBJ1-1	ASSPGVGEAF
.	TRBV5-6	TRBJ2-5	ASSLVLAGGPSGETQY
.	TRBV6-1	TRBJ2-5	ASSSSGGDQETQY
.	TRBV29-1	TRBJ1-2	SVEPQGAKNYGYT
.	TRBV5-1	TRBJ2-7	ASSITPGTGGHEQY
.	TRBV6-5	TRBJ2-1	ASSYEGHSYNEQF
.	TRBV5-8	TRBJ2-1	ASSRGLATYNEQF
.	TRBV18	.	ASSPGGQVGSYEQY
once	TRBV5-1	TRBJ2-1	ASSLVAGSSYNEQF
.	TRBV5-5	TRBJ2-6	ASSFPGRGANVLT
.	TRBV15	TRBJ2-7	ATSRGTGGSSYEQY
.	TRBV7-9	TRBJ1-1	ASSFKGFGMNTEAF
.	TRBV2	TRBJ2-5	ASVRQGGWQETQY
.	TRBV7-8	TRBJ1-1	ASSLNTNTEAF
.	TRBV7-9	TRBJ1-4	ASSNTPRYEKLF
.	TRBV28	TRBJ1-6	ASSQDREGSPLH
once	TRBV15	TRBJ2-1	ATSRGVDNEQF
once	TRBV28	TRBJ2-2	ASSLESPPLTGELF
.	TRBV5-1	TRBJ1-5	ASSLGSGGGNQPQH
.	TRBV10-3	TRBJ2-7	AIKGGSHEQY
.	TRBV6-6	TRBJ2-7	ASSPTRDEQY
few	TRBV2	TRBJ1-5	ASIRDGNQPQH
.	TRBV9	TRBJ2-1	ASSVAVKREQF
.	TRBV28	TRBJ2-7	ASSYRVYEQY
once	TRBV6-6	TRBJ1-1	ASGTGNTEAF
.	TRBV7-7	TRBJ2-5	ASSRGDQETQY
.	TRBV11-2	TRBJ1-5	ASSVRDSQH
.	TRBV2	TRBJ2-2	ASSERQAGELF
.	TRBV15	TRBJ2-7	ATSRDAGSYEQY
.	TRBV4-1	TRBJ2-7	ASTRTGPYEQY
.	TRBV5-1	TRBJ2-5	ASSPEGRETQY
.	TRBV11-2	TRBJ2-7	ASSHSGRGVYEQY
.	TRBV7-2	TRBJ2-7	ASSLRPGAGDEQY
.	TRBV28	TRBJ2-3	ASSLFGGSTDTQY
.	TRBV10-2	TRBJ1-5	ASTEAGSNQPQH
.	TRBV9	TRBJ2-3	ASSVAANTQY
.	TRBV6-1	TRBJ1-5	ASSEVRDFNQPQH
.	TRBV10-3	TRBJ1-1	AISESGNTEAF
.	TRBV7-9	TRBJ2-1	ASSLGLLAGGKQF
.	TRBV5-6	TRBJ2-1	ASSLGGSSYNEQF
.	TRBV6-5	TRBJ1-2	ASSPRGRPLWDYT
.	TRBV7-9	TRBJ2-1	ASSLGGGIIYNEQF
.	TRBV19	TRBJ2-1	ASSIDLWVGEQF